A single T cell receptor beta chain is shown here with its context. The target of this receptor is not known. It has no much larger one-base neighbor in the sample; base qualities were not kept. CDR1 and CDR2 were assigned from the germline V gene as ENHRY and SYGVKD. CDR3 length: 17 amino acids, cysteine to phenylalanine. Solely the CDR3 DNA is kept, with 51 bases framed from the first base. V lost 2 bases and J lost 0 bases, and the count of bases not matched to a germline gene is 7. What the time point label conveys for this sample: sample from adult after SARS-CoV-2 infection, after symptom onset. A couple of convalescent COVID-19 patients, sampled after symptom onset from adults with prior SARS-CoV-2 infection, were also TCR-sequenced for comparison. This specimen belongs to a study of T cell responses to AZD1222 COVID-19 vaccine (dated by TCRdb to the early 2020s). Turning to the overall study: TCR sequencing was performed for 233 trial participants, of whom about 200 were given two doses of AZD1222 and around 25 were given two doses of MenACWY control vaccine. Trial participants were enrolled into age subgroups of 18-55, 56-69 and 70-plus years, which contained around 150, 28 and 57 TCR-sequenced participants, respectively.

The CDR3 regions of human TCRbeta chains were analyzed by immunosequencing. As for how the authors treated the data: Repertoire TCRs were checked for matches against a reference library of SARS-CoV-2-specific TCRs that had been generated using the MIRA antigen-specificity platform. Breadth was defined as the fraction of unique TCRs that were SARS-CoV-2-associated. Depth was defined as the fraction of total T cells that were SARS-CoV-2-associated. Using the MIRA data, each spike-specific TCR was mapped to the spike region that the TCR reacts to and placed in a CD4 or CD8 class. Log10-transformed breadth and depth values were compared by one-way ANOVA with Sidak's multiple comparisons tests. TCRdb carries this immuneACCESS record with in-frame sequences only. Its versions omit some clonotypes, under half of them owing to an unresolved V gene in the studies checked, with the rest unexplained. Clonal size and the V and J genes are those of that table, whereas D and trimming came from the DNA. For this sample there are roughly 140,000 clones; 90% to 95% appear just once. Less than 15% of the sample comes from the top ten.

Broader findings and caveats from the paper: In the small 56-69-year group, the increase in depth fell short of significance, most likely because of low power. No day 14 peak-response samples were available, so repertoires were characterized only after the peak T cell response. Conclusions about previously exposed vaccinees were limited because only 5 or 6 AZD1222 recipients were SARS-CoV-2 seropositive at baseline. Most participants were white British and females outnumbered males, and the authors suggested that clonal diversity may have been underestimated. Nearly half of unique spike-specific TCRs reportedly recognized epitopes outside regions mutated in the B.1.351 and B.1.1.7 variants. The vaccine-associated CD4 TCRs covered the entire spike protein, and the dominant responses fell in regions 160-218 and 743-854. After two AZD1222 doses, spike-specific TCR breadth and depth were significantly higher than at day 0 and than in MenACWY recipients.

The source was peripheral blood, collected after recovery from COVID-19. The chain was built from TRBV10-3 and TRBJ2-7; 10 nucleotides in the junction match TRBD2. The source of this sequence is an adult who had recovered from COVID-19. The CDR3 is CAISERASGRGSYEQYF. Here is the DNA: TGTGCCATCAGTGAGAGGGCTAGCGGGAGAGGCTCCTACGAGCAGTACTTC.